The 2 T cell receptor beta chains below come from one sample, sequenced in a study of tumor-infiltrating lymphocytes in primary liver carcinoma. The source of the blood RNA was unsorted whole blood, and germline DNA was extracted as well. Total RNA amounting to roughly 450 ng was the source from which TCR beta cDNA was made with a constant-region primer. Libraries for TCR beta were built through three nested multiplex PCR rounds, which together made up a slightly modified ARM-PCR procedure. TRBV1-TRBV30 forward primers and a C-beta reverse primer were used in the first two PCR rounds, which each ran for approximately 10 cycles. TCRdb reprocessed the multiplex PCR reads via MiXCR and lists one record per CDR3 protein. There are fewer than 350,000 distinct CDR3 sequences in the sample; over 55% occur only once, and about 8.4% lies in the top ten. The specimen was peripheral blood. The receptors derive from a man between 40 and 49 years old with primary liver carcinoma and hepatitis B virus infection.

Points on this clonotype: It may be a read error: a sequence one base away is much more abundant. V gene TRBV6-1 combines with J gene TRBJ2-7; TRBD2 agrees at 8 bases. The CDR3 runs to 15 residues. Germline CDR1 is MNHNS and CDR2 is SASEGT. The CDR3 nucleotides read TGTGCGTCGGGACTAGTGGTCATCGAAACCTACGAGCAGTACTTC. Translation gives CASGLVVIETYEQYF.

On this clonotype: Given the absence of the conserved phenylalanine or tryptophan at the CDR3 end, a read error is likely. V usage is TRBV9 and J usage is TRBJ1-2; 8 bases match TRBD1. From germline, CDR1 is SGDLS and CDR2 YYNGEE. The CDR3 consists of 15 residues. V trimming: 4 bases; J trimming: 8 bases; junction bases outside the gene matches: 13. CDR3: CASSPRQGTAGGYTS. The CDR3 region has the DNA TGTGCCAGCAGCCCCCGACAGGGGACCGCGGGGGGCTACACCTCC.